The 26 T cell receptor beta chains below were found in one sample sequenced in a study of blood T cell repertoires in COVID-19. Sequenced by immunoSEQ multiplex PCR; TCRdb stores in-frame clones only, minus some. The sample contains some 58,000 clones, 70% to 90% of which appear only once. Specimen: peripheral blood. The receptors were sampled from a man aged 35 to 55 with acute or convalescent COVID-19.

The V gene is TRBV5-5, the J gene TRBJ1-1; 7 bases agree with TRBD1. Unmatched junction bases numbered 4, after V lost 0 bases and J lost 5 bases. The CDR3 is 14 residues long. The germline gives CDR1 SGHKS, CDR2 YYEKEE (reference sequence). DNA for the CDR3: TGTGCCAGCAGCTTGGTAGGGGGCGGGACTGAAGCTTTCTTT. This gives the protein CASSLVGGGTEAFF.

The rearrangement joins TRBV30 to TRBJ1-3; maybe TRBD1 (5 bases). Germline V lookup: CDR1 GTSNPN, CDR2 SVGIG (reference sequence). The CDR3 spans 15 residues. Trimming removed 0 bases at V and 0 bases at J, with 9 bases between. In DNA form, the CDR3 reads TGTGCCTGGAGTGTACGACAGATCTCTGGAAACACCATATATTTT. It encodes CAWSVRQISGNTIYF.

J is TRBJ1-6 and V is TRBV2; 9 bases align to TRBD1. Trimming removed 9 bases from V and 10 bases from J; junction bases left unmatched: 10. The CDR3 is 14 residues long. The germline V gene encodes CDR1 SNHLY and CDR2 FYNNEI. The CDR3 nucleotides are TGTGCCAGTAAGCCCGACACAGGGGGCTCACCCCTCCACTTT. Protein: CASKPDTGGSPLHF.

The V call is TRBV24-1, the J call TRBJ1-5; TRBD1 matches 8 bases. This CDR3 has 17 residues. Germline V gives CDR1 KGHDR, CDR2 SFDVKD. Germline trimming cut 4 bases from V and 3 bases from J; bases unmatched to any gene: 10. The CDR3 nucleotides read TGTGCCACCAGTGACTCCAGACAGGGGCCCCTCAATCAGCCCCAGCATTTT. It encodes CATSDSRQGPLNQPQHF.

V gene TRBV16 combines with J gene TRBJ2-1, with D perhaps matching TRBD1 (6 bases). Germline V lookup: CDR1 KGHSY, CDR2 FQNENV. The V and J ends lost 8 bases and 5 bases respectively, with 16 bases between them. The CDR3 sequence is 14 residues long. CDR3: CASAGAYRDNEQFF. The CDR3 DNA reads as TGTGCCAGCGCAGGGGCATACAGGGACAATGAGCAGTTCTTC.

This clone was observed once. The genes are TRBV2 and TRBJ1-1, with 7 bases aligning to TRBD1. V shed 6 bases and J 0 bases; nucleotides not matched to a gene: 7. CDR1 is SNHLY and CDR2 is FYNNEI in the germline V gene. This CDR3 region has 15 residues. Here the CDR3 reads CASREGQPLNTEAFF. Here the CDR3 DNA reads TGTGCCAGCAGGGAGGGACAGCCGCTGAACACTGAAGCTTTCTTT. Full variable domain (missing parts from reference TRBV2 and TRBJ1-1): EPEVTQTPSHQVTQMGQEVILRCVPISNHLYFYWYRQILGQKVEFLVSFYNNEISEKSEIFDDQFSVERPDGSNFTLKIRSTKLEDSAMYFCASREGQPLNTEAFFGQGTRLTVV.

The chain employs TRBV11-2 and TRBJ1-3; the D is unclear. The CDR3 loop spans 15 amino acids. Germline assignment: CDR1 SGHAT and CDR2 FQNNGV. The ends were cut back, 4 bases at V and 0 bases at J, with 10 bases in the middle. The chain's CDR3 is CASSSALYSGNTIYF. The CDR3 coding sequence is TGTGCCAGCAGCTCCGCACTCTACTCTGGAAACACCATATATTTT.

The chain uses TRBV4-1 and TRBJ1-5; a possible D gene is TRBD1 (5 bases). The CDR3 loop spans 16 amino acids. CDR1 and CDR2 from the germline V gene are MGHRA and YSYEKL. Trimming cost V 0 bases and J 0 bases, with 9 bases left between them. As DNA, the CDR3 is TGCGCCAGCAGCCAAGAAGGGGTCGGTAGCAATCAGCCCCAGCATTTT. Amino acid sequence: CASSQEGVGSNQPQHF.

The chain recombines TRBV11-3 with TRBJ1-4; no clear D. This CDR3 has 16 residues. Deletions cut 5 bases from V and 0 bases from J, with 13 bases between. Germline values: CDR1 SGHNT, CDR2 YENEEA. This CDR3 is CASSRESGATNEKLFF. The CDR3 nucleotides read TGTGCCAGCAGCCGCGAGAGCGGGGCAACTAATGAAAAACTGTTTTTT.

This clone has only one observation. The chain recombines TRBV5-1 with TRBJ2-3; D may be TRBD2 (5 bases). The CDR3 covers 13 residues. Trimming shortened V by 4 bases and J by 3 bases, and 9 bases separated the two germline ends. CDR1 is SGHRS, CDR2 YFSETQ, per germline. This CDR3 is CASSRRTTDTQYF. As DNA, the CDR3 is TGCGCCAGCAGCAGGAGGACGACAGATACGCAGTATTTT. The variable domain in full, completed from reference TRBV5-1 and TRBJ2-3, reads KAGVTQTPRYLIKTRGQQVTLSCSPISGHRSVSWYQQTPGQGLQFLFEYFSETQRNKGNFPGRFSGRQFSNSRSEMNVSTLELGDSALYLCASSRRTTDTQYFGPGTRLTVL.

V gene TRBV5-5 combines with J gene TRBJ2-5; possibly TRBD2 for D (7 bases). Germline CDR1 reads SGHKS; CDR2 reads YYEKEE (reference sequence). This CDR3 is built from 15 residues. Trimming cost V 1 base and J 13 bases, with 23 bases left between them. CDR3 DNA: TGTGCCAGCAGCTTGTCAGTCTCGGGGGGCCCGGGGATGTACTTC. Translated, it gives CASSLSVSGGPGMYF.

The rearrangement uses TRBV6-6 and TRBJ1-1; D is undetermined. Germline V CDR1 and CDR2: MNHNY, SVGAGI (reference sequence). CDR3 length: 12 amino acids. Trimming took off 9 bases at V and 6 bases at J, with 14 bases between the two ends. The CDR3 spells CARGDSSAEAFF. The CDR3 DNA reads as TGTGCCAGAGGAGACTCAAGCGCTGAAGCTTTCTTT.

The J gene is TRBJ2-1, the V gene TRBV7-9, with a tentative D call TRBD2 (6 bases). Germline CDR1 SEHNR, CDR2 FQNEAQ (reference sequence). The CDR3 sequence is 16 residues long. V lost 4 bases and J 5 bases, leaving 18 bases between the germline ends. CDR3 loop: CASSSSSLRGHNEQFF. Here the CDR3 DNA reads TGTGCCAGCAGCTCTAGCAGTTTGCGGGGCCACAATGAGCAGTTCTTC.

The chain joins TRBV7-2 to TRBJ1-1; D is unresolved. The CDR3 contains 14 residues. The germline V and J ends were trimmed by 4 bases and 4 bases, with 13 bases remaining between them. Germline V lookup: CDR1 SGHTA, CDR2 FQGNSA. CDR3 nucleotide sequence: TGTGCCAGCAGCTCTCGAGCCGCCCTCACTGAAGCTTTCTTT. It is translated as CASSSRAALTEAFF.

J is TRBJ2-2 and V is TRBV3-1 (or the pseudogene TRBV3-2); 7 positions match TRBD1. V dropped 4 bases and J dropped 3; count of bases not matched to a gene: 11. CDR1 is LGHDT, CDR2 YNNKEL, per germline (reference sequence). The CDR3 contains 17 residues. As DNA, the CDR3 is TGTGCCAGCAGCCCACCGGCCGGCAGGGGGTACACCGGGGAGCTGTTTTTT. Protein: CASSPPAGRGYTGELFF.

The J gene is TRBJ1-2, the V gene TRBV28; TRBD1 agrees at 7 bases. The CDR3 runs 17 residues. Germline lookup yields CDR1 MDHEN and CDR2 SYDVKM. The V and J ends lost 6 bases and 2 bases, in that order; junction bases with no gene match: 15. In nucleotides, the CDR3 is TGTGCCAGCAGACAAGTAACACCGGGACAGTTCAACTATGGCTACACCTTC. Translating gives CASRQVTPGQFNYGYTF.

J is TRBJ2-6 and V is TRBV30; TRBD1 agrees at 9 bases. From germline, CDR1 is GTSNPN and CDR2 SVGIG (reference sequence). The length of the CDR3 is 18 residues. V trimming: 0 bases; J trimming: 0 bases; junction bases outside the gene matches: 6. CDR3 DNA sequence: TGTGCCTGGAGTGTACTGGGACAGGGTTACTCTGGGGCCAACGTCCTGACTTTC. Its translation is CAWSVLGQGYSGANVLTF.

The J gene is TRBJ2-5, the V gene TRBV29-1, with 7 positions matching TRBD2. V lost 4 bases, J lost 5 bases, and 4 bases stayed unmatched. CDR1 is SQVTM and CDR2 is ANQGSEA in the germline V gene. This CDR3 comprises 12 residues. The CDR3: CSVVGLGETQYF. In DNA, the CDR3 is TGCAGCGTTGTCGGACTAGGGGAGACCCAGTACTTC.

This clone was seen only once. The chain carries TRBV5-1 and TRBJ2-2, with D unclear. Trimming removed 0 bases from V and 4 bases from J, with 10 bases in between. CDR1 is SGHRS and CDR2 is YFSETQ in the germline V gene. This CDR3 spans 15 amino acids. The CDR3, as DNA: TGCGCCAGCAGCTTGGGCGCTTCGGGCACCGGGGAGCTGTTTTTT. Encoded protein: CASSLGASGTGELFF. The full variable domain, its missing parts supplied by reference TRBV5-1 and TRBJ2-2, is KAGVTQTPRYLIKTRGQQVTLSCSPISGHRSVSWYQQTPGQGLQFLFEYFSETQRNKGNFPGRFSGRQFSNSRSEMNVSTLELGDSALYLCASSLGASGTGELFFGEGSRLTVL.

The V and J genes are TRBV7-3 and TRBJ2-3, with TRBD1 matching 11 bases. In germline, CDR1 is SGHTA, CDR2 FQGTGA. The length of the CDR3 is 16 residues. V lost 6 bases, J lost 2 bases, and 7 bases stayed unmatched. The CDR3 protein is CASRPGTGGITDTQYF. The CDR3 bases are TGTGCCAGCAGACCCGGGACAGGGGGGATCACAGATACGCAGTATTTT.

This rearrangement joins TRBV15 to TRBJ1-4; no reliable D call. CDR3 size: 17 residues. Trimming shortened V by 0 bases and J by 7 bases, and 18 bases separated the two germline ends. Germline CDR1 LNHNV, CDR2 YYDKDF (reference sequence). CDR3 sequence (DNA): TGTGCCACCAGCAGAGATGGAGGTTTGGGAAAGGGTGAAAAACTGTTTTTT. This encodes CATSRDGGLGKGEKLFF. Drawing the rest from reference TRBV15 and TRBJ1-4, the complete variable domain is DAMVIQNPRYQVTQFGKPVTLSCSQTLNHNVMYWYQQKSSQAPKLLFHYYDKDFNNEADTPDNFQSRRPNTSFCFLDIRSPGLGDTAMYLCATSRDGGLGKGEKLFFGSGTQLSVL.

This chain uses TRBV29-1 with TRBJ1-1, with TRBD1 as a possible D gene (5 bases). In germline, CDR1 is SQVTM, CDR2 ANQGSEA. The CDR3 contains 14 residues. V gave up 6 bases and J gave up 1 base, with 15 bases separating them. This chain's CDR3 is CSVGPGGTNTEAFF. In DNA, the CDR3 is TGCAGCGTGGGTCCCGGGGGGACGAACACTGAAGCTTTCTTT. Together with reference TRBV29-1 and TRBJ1-1, the CDR3 gives the full variable domain: SAVISQKPSRDICQRGTSLTIQCQVDSQVTMMFWYRQQPGQSLTLIATANQGSEATYESGFVIDKFPISRPNLTFSTLTVSNMSPEDSSIYLCSVGPGGTNTEAFFGQGTRLTVV.

The chain has TRBV29-1 and TRBJ1-2, with D maybe TRBD1 (6 bases). With 6 bases removed from V and 2 bases from J, the gap between germline ends came to 16 bases. The CDR3 loop spans 14 amino acids. CDR1 and CDR2 (germline): SQVTM, ANQGSEA. CDR3 sequence reads: CSVLKRDTNYGYTF. The CDR3 nucleotides read TGCAGCGTCCTTAAGCGGGACACAAACTATGGCTACACCTTC.

The rearrangement joins TRBV11-2 to TRBJ1-6; D remains ambiguous. V lost 6 bases and J 5 bases, leaving 17 bases between the germline ends. CDR3 length: 16 amino acids. The germline gives CDR1 SGHAT, CDR2 FQNNGV. CDR3 protein: CASSSAGSKNNSPLHF. CDR3 in DNA: TGTGCCAGCAGTAGCGCGGGGTCAAAAAATAATTCACCCCTCCACTTT.

This sequence joins TRBV27 and TRBJ1-2, with a weak D call TRBD1 (6 bases). Germline V gives CDR1 MNHEY, CDR2 SMNVEV (reference sequence). The CDR3 is 16 residues long. Trimming left V 5 bases short and J 8 bases short, with 24 bases between. The CDR3 protein is CASSPDRTGPRRGYTF. The CDR3, as DNA: TGTGCCAGCAGTCCCGACAGGACTGGGCCGAGGAGGGGCTACACCTTC.

This chain uses TRBV11-2 with TRBJ2-5; 7 bases match TRBD1. The CDR3 length is 17 residues. CDR1 is SGHAT and CDR2 is FQNNGV in the germline V gene. The V segment lost 2 bases and the J segment 5 bases; nucleotides outside the gene matches: 14. The CDR3 region has the DNA TGTGCCAGCAGCTTATTTGGGGAAGGGGGCGAGAGGGAGACCCAGTACTTC. Translating it yields CASSLFGEGGERETQYF. The whole variable domain, remainder taken from reference TRBV11-2 and TRBJ2-5, is EAGVAQSPRYKIIEKRQSVAFWCNPISGHATLYWYQQILGQGPKLLIQFQNNGVVDDSQLPKDRFSAERLKGVDSTLKIQPAKLEDSAVYLCASSLFGEGGERETQYFGPGTRLLVL.